One T cell receptor (beta chain) is described in this entry. Its specificity is not known. The data belong to a study of beta chain features in type 1 diabetes. The authors reverse transcribed all of the isolated RNA, so sequencing captured expressed TCRB transcripts. TCRdb's copy holds only in-frame clones and misses some; the assay was immunoSEQ multiplex PCR. Seen here are 110,000 to 150,000 clones, roughly 9.7% observed once, and the top ten hold approximately 0.65%. Notes on the study in general: High TCR expression in some cells could lead to their over-representation in cDNA sequencing.

From germline, CDR1 is KGHSH and CDR2 LQKENI. V was pared by 3 bases and J by 2 bases, with 6 bases between. CDR3 length equals 13 residues. The chain employs TRBV18 and TRBJ2-3; D is unresolved. The sequence was collected from a woman between 40 and 55 years old in good health. Sequences were obtained from central memory CD4+ T cells from blood. The CDR3 bases are TGTGCCAGCTCACCGGCCAACACAGATACGCAGTATTTT. Its translation: CASSPANTDTQYF.